Following are 17 T cell receptor beta chains from one sample sequenced in a study of blood T cell repertoires in COVID-19 (dated by TCRdb to about 2020). To prepare the library, the immunoSEQ multiplex PCR assay was applied. What TCRdb holds here is the immuneACCESS table cut down to in-frame rearrangements. Part of the clones is not present; checked against another copy, under half of the missing clones reflect an unresolved V gene, and the others are unexplained. For this sample there are 300,000 to 350,000 clones; around 85% appear just once. The ten biggest clones cover roughly 2.3% of the sample. Specimen: PBMCs or T cells enriched from blood (not recorded which). These receptor sequences come from a man aged 25 to 40 who had recovered from COVID-19.

The chain has TRBV12-3 or TRBV12-4 and TRBJ2-7; the D gene is possibly TRBD1 (6 bases). This CDR3 comprises 12 residues. Trimming shortened V by 5 bases and J by 4 bases, and 9 bases separated the two germline ends. DNA of the CDR3: TGTGCCAGCAGTCAACAGGGTTACGAGCAGTACTTC. This sequence encodes CASSQQGYEQYF.

The chain joins TRBV2 to TRBJ2-1, with 8 positions matching TRBD1. Germline CDR1 and CDR2: SNHLY and FYNNEI. V dropped 4 bases and J dropped 0; count of bases not matched to a gene: 5. The CDR3 runs to 16 residues. The chain's CDR3 is CASSGNRGASYNEQFF. CDR3 DNA sequence: TGTGCCAGCAGTGGTAACAGGGGGGCCTCCTACAATGAGCAGTTCTTC. Filled out from reference TRBV2 and TRBJ2-1, the complete variable domain reads EPEVTQTPSHQVTQMGQEVILRCVPISNHLYFYWYRQILGQKVEFLVSFYNNEISEKSEIFDDQFSVERPDGSNFTLKIRSTKLEDSAMYFCASSGNRGASYNEQFFGPGTRLTVL.

The chain combines TRBV10-3 with TRBJ2-3, with D unclear. The CDR3 length is 14 residues. Looked up from germline, CDR1 is ENHRY and CDR2 is SYGVKD. V gave up 0 bases and J gave up 2 bases, with 6 bases separating them. The CDR3 here is CAISESRNTDTQYF. The CDR3 nucleotides are TGTGCCATCAGTGAGTCGAGGAACACAGATACGCAGTATTTT.

This clone was picked up one time. The chain employs TRBV18 and TRBJ2-7; 7 positions agree with TRBD2. Trimming removed 1 base from V and 2 bases from J; junction bases left unmatched: 8. The CDR3 loop spans 16 amino acids. From germline, CDR1 is KGHSH and CDR2 LQKENI. The CDR3 loop is CASSPLSSGPTYEQYF. The CDR3 nucleotides read TGTGCCAGCTCACCACTTTCTAGCGGACCTACCTACGAGCAGTACTTC.

This chain links TRBV2 with TRBJ1-2; the D gene is possibly TRBD1 (6 bases). Germline V gives CDR1 SNHLY, CDR2 FYNNEI. The CDR3 sequence is 15 residues long. Trimming cost V 6 bases and J 1 base, with 15 bases left between them. Here the CDR3 reads CASSFGTPDNYGYTF. The CDR3 nucleotides read TGTGCCAGCAGCTTTGGGACACCCGATAACTATGGCTACACCTTC.

The chain carries TRBV24-1 and TRBJ2-3; 8 bases are shared with TRBD1. J gave up 4 bases and V 3 bases, and 11 bases lay outside the gene matches. Germline assignment: CDR1 KGHDR and CDR2 SFDVKD. The CDR3 loop spans 17 amino acids. As DNA, the CDR3 is TGTGCCACCAGTGATCCAGGACAGGGCGAGGGCTCAGATACGCAGTATTTT. This gives the protein CATSDPGQGEGSDTQYF.

The chain uses TRBV7-3 and TRBJ2-2; D perhaps matches TRBD1 (7 bases). CDR1 and CDR2 from the germline V gene are SGHTA and FQGTGA. The CDR3 has 21 amino acids. V was cut by 3 bases and J by 0 bases, with 26 bases left in between. CDR3 loop: CASSLWGAVQRTGPNTGELFF. The CDR3 region has the DNA TGTGCCAGCAGCTTGTGGGGGGCGGTCCAGAGGACAGGCCCGAACACCGGGGAGCTGTTTTTT.

The chain employs TRBV7-3 and TRBJ1-2; TRBD1 matches at 7 bases. V lost 1 base to trimming and J lost 6 bases; unmatched junction nucleotides: 8. CDR1 is SGHTA, CDR2 FQGTGA, per germline. The CDR3 totals 15 residues. CDR3 residues: CASSLSTSDRDGYTF. The CDR3 region has the DNA TGTGCCAGCAGCTTAAGTACGTCTGACAGGGATGGCTACACCTTC.

This chain links TRBV7-6 with TRBJ1-5; D is uncertain. Germline CDR1 reads SGHVS; CDR2 reads FNYEAQ. Trimming removed 0 bases from V and 8 bases from J, with 20 bases in between. The CDR3 contains 17 residues. DNA of the CDR3: TGTGCCAGCAGCTTAGCGCCCGGCGGAGGTAGATTAGAGCCCCAGCATTTT. It is translated as CASSLAPGGGRLEPQHF.

V and J are TRBV7-9 and TRBJ1-4; no definite D call. The CDR3 is 15 amino acids. Germline loops: CDR1 SEHNR, CDR2 FQNEAQ (reference sequence). V was clipped by 11 bases and J by 4 bases, with 20 bases between them. CDR3 region: CAEPGPRAFNEKLFF. The CDR3 nucleotides read TGTGCCGAGCCTGGCCCGCGGGCCTTTAATGAAAAACTGTTTTTT.

J is TRBJ1-1 and V is TRBV11-1; 7 nucleotides line up with TRBD1. J lost 8 bases, V lost 3 bases, and 6 bases had no gene match. CDR3 size: 13 residues. Germline CDR1 is SGHAT and CDR2 is FQDESV (reference sequence). The CDR3, as DNA: TGTGCCAGCAGCTTTCAAAGGGACAGCGAAGCTTTCTTT. Its protein is CASSFQRDSEAFF.

V and J are TRBV9 and TRBJ1-2, with a tentative D call TRBD1 (6 bases). The CDR3 spans 16 residues. CDR1 and CDR2 from the germline V gene are SGDLS and YYNGEE. The V gene lost 3 bases and the J gene lost 4 bases, with 19 bases spanning the gap. The DNA of the CDR3 is TGTGCCAGCAGCGATTCCAAACTTGACAGGCCCTATGGCTACACCTTC. This encodes CASSDSKLDRPYGYTF.

The chain carries TRBV7-3 and TRBJ2-3; no clear D gene. Deletions cut 1 base from V and 1 base from J, with 6 bases between. This CDR3 is built from 14 residues. From germline, CDR1 is SGHTA and CDR2 FQGTGA. In DNA form, the CDR3 reads TGTGCCAGCAGCTTAAATCAGGGCACAGATACGCAGTATTTT. This encodes CASSLNQGTDTQYF.

V usage is TRBV5-1 and J usage is TRBJ1-2, with 9 bases aligning to TRBD1. This CDR3 has 14 residues. The germline CDR1 and CDR2 sequences are SGHRS and YFSETQ. V shed 3 bases and J 5 bases; nucleotides not matched to a gene: 5. CDR3: CASSSGQGRYGYTF. CDR3 nucleotide sequence: TGCGCCAGCAGCTCGGGACAGGGAAGGTATGGCTACACCTTC.

The chain uses TRBV19 and TRBJ1-4; D may be TRBD1 (6 bases). This CDR3 has 16 amino acids. V was clipped by 5 bases and J by 5 bases, with 18 bases between them. Germline CDR1 and CDR2: LNHDA and SQIVND (reference sequence). CDR3 in amino acids: CASSSSKQGSNEKLFF. The CDR3 region has the DNA TGTGCCAGTAGTTCGTCAAAACAGGGTTCGAATGAAAAACTGTTTTTT.

The V gene is TRBV5-4, the J gene TRBJ1-4, with D unclear. The germline CDR1 and CDR2 sequences are SGHNT and YYREEE (reference sequence). This CDR3 is built from 15 residues. V was shortened by 0 bases and J by 5 bases, with 11 bases between the two germline ends. This chain's CDR3 is CASSLGRVRNEKLFF. The CDR3 bases are TGTGCCAGCAGCTTGGGGAGGGTACGGAATGAAAAACTGTTTTTT.

This chain links TRBV15 with TRBJ1-1; tentative D call: TRBD1 (6 bases). V was pared by 4 bases and J by 0 bases, with 12 bases between. This CDR3 comprises 15 residues. Germline-derived CDR1 and CDR2 are LNHNV and YYDKDF (reference sequence). CDR3 nucleotide sequence: TGTGCCACCAGCAAGGACAGATTGATGAACACTGAAGCTTTCTTT. Its protein product is CATSKDRLMNTEAFF. Combining the CDR3 with reference TRBV15 and TRBJ1-1 gives the whole variable domain DAMVIQNPRYQVTQFGKPVTLSCSQTLNHNVMYWYQQKSSQAPKLLFHYYDKDFNNEADTPDNFQSRRPNTSFCFLDIRSPGLGDTAMYLCATSKDRLMNTEAFFGQGTRLTVV.